This TCR beta chain was profiled in a study of T-cell memory formation after mild COVID-19. The overall study: Each donor largely had its own TCR clusters.

Points on this clonotype: Its antigen is unknown.

The 5'RACE method, run with constant-segment primers, produced TCR alpha and TCR beta cDNA libraries (carrying sample barcodes and UMIs). One entry per CDR3 protein results from TCRdb running MiXCR on the 5' RACE reads. This sample has 250,000 or so distinct CDR3 sequences; roughly 18% occur once, and the top ten carry roughly 24%. Study results and limitations: Clones contracting day 15 to 85 were balanced CD4/CD8; later expanders leaned CD4+. Cross-reactive memory apparently joined, as some responding clones appeared in pre-infection memory.

This CDR3 is built from 15 residues. V was cut by 11 bases and J by 3 bases, with 21 bases left in between. Germline V gene data show CDR1 as MNHEY and CDR2 as SMNVEV (reference sequence). The gene calls are TRBV27 and TRBJ2-3, with D possibly matching TRBD2 (5 bases). This clonotype was sampled from a man younger than 30 who had mild COVID-19 (a few samples of this study predate the infection). Cell type and time point are not known. The source material was PBMCs or a T cell subset sorted from them (not recorded which). This CDR3 reads CASTVVSGNTDTQYF. Written as DNA, the CDR3 is TGTGCCTCAACCGTTGTTTCGGGGAATACAGATACGCAGTATTTT.